This TCR beta chain is drawn from a study of T cell repertoires in cytomegalovirus infection. Study in general: Based on public TCR beta signatures, there were indications of CMV infection and of a matching HLA type. Study results and caveats: Cumulative frequency (of public TCR beta family members) identified carriers of CMV plus the relevant HLA.

The CDR3 totals 12 residues. V was shortened by 8 bases and J by 2 bases, with 7 bases between the two germline ends. This clonotype has just a few counts. Its target is unknown. TCRdb passed the reads through MiXCR, listing each CDR3 protein once. Of around 490,000 distinct CDR3 sequences listed, less than 30% are singletons. This chain connects TRBV12-3 or TRBV12-4 to TRBJ1-3; D not resolved. Sequencing used PBMCs. This clonotype was sampled from a human donor in good health (CMV status not recorded). Some clones in this sample may be carry-over from other donors' samples. The CDR3 sequence is CASRAPGNTIYF. As DNA, the CDR3 is TGTGCCAGCCGGGCTCCTGGAAACACCATATATTTT.